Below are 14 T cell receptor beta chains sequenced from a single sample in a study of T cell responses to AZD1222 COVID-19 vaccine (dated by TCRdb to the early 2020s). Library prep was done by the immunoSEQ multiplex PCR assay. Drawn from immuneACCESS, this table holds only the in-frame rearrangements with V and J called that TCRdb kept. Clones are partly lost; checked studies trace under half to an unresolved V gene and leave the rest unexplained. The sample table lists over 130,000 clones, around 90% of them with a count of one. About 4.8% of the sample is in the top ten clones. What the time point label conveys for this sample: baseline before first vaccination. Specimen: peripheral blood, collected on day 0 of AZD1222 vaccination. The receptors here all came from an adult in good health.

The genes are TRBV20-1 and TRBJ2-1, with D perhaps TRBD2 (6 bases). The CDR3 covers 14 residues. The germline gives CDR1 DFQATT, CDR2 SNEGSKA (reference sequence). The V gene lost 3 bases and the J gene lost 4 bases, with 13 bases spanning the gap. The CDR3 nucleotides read TGCAGTGCTAGTTACTCTAGCGCATACAATGAGCAGTTCTTC. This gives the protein CSASYSSAYNEQFF.

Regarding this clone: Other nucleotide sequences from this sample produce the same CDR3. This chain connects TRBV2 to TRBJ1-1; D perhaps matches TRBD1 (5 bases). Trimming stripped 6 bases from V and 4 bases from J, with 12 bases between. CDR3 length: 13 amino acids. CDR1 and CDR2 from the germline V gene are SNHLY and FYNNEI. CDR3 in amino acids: CASSVLGGTEAFF. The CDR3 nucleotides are TGTGCCAGCAGCGTACTTGGGGGCACTGAAGCTTTCTTT.

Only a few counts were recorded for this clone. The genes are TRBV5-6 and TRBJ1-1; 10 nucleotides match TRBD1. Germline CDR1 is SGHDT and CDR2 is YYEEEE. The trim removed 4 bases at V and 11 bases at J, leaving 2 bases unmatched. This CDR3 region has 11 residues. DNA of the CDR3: TGTGCCAGCAGCCGACAGGGGGCCGCTTTCTTT. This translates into CASSRQGAAFF.

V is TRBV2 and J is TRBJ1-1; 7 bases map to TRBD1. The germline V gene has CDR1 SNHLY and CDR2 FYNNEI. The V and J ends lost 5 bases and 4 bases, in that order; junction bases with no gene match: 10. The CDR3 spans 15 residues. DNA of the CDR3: TGTGCCAGCAGTCCAACCGCGGGGACAGCCACTGAAGCTTTCTTT. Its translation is CASSPTAGTATEAFF.

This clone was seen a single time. The CDR3 here is CASSRTVTYEQYF. CDR3 sequence (DNA): TGTGCCAGCAGTCGGACAGTCACCTACGAGCAGTACTTC. This chain uses TRBV27 with TRBJ2-7; possibly TRBD1 for D (6 bases). Germline values: CDR1 MNHEY, CDR2 SMNVEV (reference sequence). Trimming stripped 5 bases from V and 2 bases from J, with 10 bases between. The CDR3 contains 13 residues.

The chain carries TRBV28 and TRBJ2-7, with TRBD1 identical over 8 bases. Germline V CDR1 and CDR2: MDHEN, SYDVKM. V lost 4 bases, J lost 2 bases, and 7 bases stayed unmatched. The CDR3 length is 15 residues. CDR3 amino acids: CASSSTGVFPYEQYF. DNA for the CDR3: TGTGCCAGCAGTTCGACAGGGGTGTTTCCCTACGAGCAGTACTTC.

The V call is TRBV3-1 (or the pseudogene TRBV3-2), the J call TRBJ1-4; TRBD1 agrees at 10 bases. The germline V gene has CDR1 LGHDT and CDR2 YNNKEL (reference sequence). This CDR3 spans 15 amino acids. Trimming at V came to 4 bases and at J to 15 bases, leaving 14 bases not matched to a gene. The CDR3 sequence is CASSPDRGQRQYMFF. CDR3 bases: TGTGCCAGCAGCCCAGACAGGGGGCAGAGGCAATATATGTTTTTT.

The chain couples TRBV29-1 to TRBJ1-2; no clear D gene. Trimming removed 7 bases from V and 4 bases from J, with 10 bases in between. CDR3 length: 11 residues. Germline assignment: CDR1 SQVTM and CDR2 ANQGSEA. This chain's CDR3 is CSARDTYGYTF. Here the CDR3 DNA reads TGCAGCGCGAGAGACACCTATGGCTACACCTTC.

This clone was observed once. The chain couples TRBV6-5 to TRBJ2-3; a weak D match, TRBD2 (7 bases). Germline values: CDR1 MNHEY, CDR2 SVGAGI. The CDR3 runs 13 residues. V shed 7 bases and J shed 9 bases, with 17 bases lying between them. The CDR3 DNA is TGTGCCAGCACCCCATCGGGGGGCGGGACGCAGTATTTT. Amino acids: CASTPSGGGTQYF.

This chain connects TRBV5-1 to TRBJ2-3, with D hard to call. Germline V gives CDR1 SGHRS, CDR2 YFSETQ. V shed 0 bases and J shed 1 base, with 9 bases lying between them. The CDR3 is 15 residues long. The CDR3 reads CASSLDDTRTDTQYF. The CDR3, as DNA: TGCGCCAGCAGCTTGGATGACACACGCACAGATACGCAGTATTTT.

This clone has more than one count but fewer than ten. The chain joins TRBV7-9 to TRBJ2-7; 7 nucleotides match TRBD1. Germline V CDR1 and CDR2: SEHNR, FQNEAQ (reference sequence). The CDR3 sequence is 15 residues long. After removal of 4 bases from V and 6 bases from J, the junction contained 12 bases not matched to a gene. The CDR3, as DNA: TGTGCCAGCAGCTCTTTGAGGGGGCCCTCGGGCGAGCAGTACTTC. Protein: CASSSLRGPSGEQYF.

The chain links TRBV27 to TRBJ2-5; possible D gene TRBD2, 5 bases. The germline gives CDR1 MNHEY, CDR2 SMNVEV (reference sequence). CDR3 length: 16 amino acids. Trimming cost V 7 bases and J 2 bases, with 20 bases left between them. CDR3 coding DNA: TGTGCCAGCACCAATTTTGGAGGAAAAGGGCAAGAGACCCAGTACTTC. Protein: CASTNFGGKGQETQYF.

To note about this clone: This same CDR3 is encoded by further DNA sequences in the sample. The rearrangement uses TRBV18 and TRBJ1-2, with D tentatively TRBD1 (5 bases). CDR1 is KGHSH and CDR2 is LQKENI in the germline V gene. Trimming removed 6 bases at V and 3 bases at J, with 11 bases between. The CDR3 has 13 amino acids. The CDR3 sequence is CASSPDRDYGYTF. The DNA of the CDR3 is TGTGCCAGCTCTCCCGACAGAGACTATGGCTACACCTTC.

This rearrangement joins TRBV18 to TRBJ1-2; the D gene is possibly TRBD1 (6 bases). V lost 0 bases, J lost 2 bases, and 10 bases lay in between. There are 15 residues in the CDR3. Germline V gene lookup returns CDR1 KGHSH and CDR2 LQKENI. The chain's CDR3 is CASSPPQGKNYGYTF. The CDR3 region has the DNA TGTGCCAGCTCACCACCCCAGGGGAAGAACTATGGCTACACCTTC.